The 28 T cell receptor beta chains in this list originate from one sample, sequenced in a study of regulatory T cells in long-lasting Graves disease. Library construction for TCR beta used iRepertoire HTBI primers and Arm-PCR of CDR3 regions. TCRdb independently ran MiXCR on the multiplex PCR reads; one entry per CDR3 protein. The sample contains roughly 360,000 distinct CDR3 sequences, 12% of which appear only once. Time point of the sample: newly diagnosed GD, antithyroid drugs for less than 3 months. After RNA was extracted from PBMCs, the TCR library was made from it. This sample was shared with a second study, whose subject was T cells in Graves' hyperthyroidism and ophthalmopathy.

The source was peripheral blood mononuclear cells (PBMCs), collected at new diagnosis, from a patient treated with antithyroid drugs. The receptors derive from a woman under 30 with Graves disease.

This clonotype was recorded at least ten times. This chain uses TRBV6-1 with TRBJ2-1; D unresolved. Deletions cut 4 bases from V and 7 bases from J, with 8 bases between. The germline gives CDR1 MNHNS, CDR2 SASEGT. This CDR3 spans 12 amino acids. The DNA of the CDR3 is TGTGCCAGCAGTGTCGCGCGGAATGAGCAGTTCTTC. Protein product: CASSVARNEQFF.

The table lists this clonotype with many counts. The gene calls are TRBV6-2 or TRBV6-3 and TRBJ1-1; no clear D. The CDR3 has 13 residues. Germline-derived CDR1 and CDR2 are MNHEY and SVGEGT. Trimming left V 7 bases short and J 4 bases short, with 13 bases between. The CDR3 region has the DNA TGTGCCAGCACTCTGACCCTGGGCACTGAAGCTTTCTTT. Translation: CASTLTLGTEAFF.

At least ten counts were recorded for this clonotype. The rearrangement joins TRBV6-1 to TRBJ1-3, with D uncertain. CDR3 length: 17 amino acids. The V end was cut by 5 bases, the J end by 0 bases, with 17 bases between. CDR1 and CDR2 (germline): MNHNS, SASEGT. CDR3 bases: TGTGCCAGCAGTCAGACGCCGACGGCCTACTCTGGAAACACCATATATTTT. It is translated as CASSQTPTAYSGNTIYF.

The rearrangement uses TRBV7-9 and TRBJ2-1; no definite D call. V was shortened by 2 bases and J by 5 bases, with 7 bases between the two germline ends. Germline CDR1 reads SEHNR; CDR2 reads FQNEAQ (reference sequence). This CDR3 has 13 amino acids. CDR3 sequence reads: CASSLTRDNEQFF. The DNA for the CDR3 is TGTGCCAGCAGCTTAACCCGGGACAATGAGCAGTTCTTC.

This clonotype turned up a few times. The CDR3 is CSAGQTGEQFF. The CDR3 DNA is TGCAGCGCCGGACAGACGGGTGAGCAGTTCTTC. The genes are TRBV29-1 and TRBJ2-1, with D perhaps TRBD1 (6 bases). CDR3 length: 11 amino acids. Germline assignment: CDR1 SQVTM and CDR2 ANQGSEA. V gave up 7 bases and J gave up 9 bases, with 13 bases separating them.

This clonotype appeared many times. The chain combines TRBV20-1 with TRBJ2-7; D remains unclear. Germline assignment: CDR1 DFQATT and CDR2 SNEGSKA (reference sequence). The V and J ends lost 2 bases and 3 bases respectively, with 5 bases between them. The CDR3 totals 11 residues. The CDR3 protein is CSARQNYEQYF. Written as DNA, the CDR3 is TGCAGTGCTAGACAAAACTACGAGCAGTACTTC.

This clonotype has only a few counts. This chain joins TRBV29-1 and TRBJ2-1; unclear D gene. The CDR3 is made up of 16 amino acids. In germline, CDR1 is SQVTM, CDR2 ANQGSEA. Trimming took 4 bases from V and 3 from J, leaving 19 bases between them. CDR3 coding DNA: TGCAGCGTTGGGGAACTCCAACTTACACACTACAATGAGCAGTTCTTC. Protein: CSVGELQLTHYNEQFF.

This rearrangement joins TRBV20-1 to TRBJ1-5, with D unresolved. In germline, CDR1 is DFQATT, CDR2 SNEGSKA (reference sequence). This CDR3 spans 15 amino acids. V dropped 1 base and J dropped 1 base, with 11 bases sitting between them. CDR3 sequence (DNA): TGCAGTGCTAGAGTGCCAGGCTGGAGCAATCAGCCCCAGCATTTT. The encoded protein is CSARVPGWSNQPQHF.

This clonotype was recorded a few times. This chain links TRBV6-2 or TRBV6-3 with TRBJ2-1; no reliable D call. The CDR3 is 12 amino acids. In germline, CDR1 is MNHEY, CDR2 SVGEGT. Trimming removed 6 bases at V and 7 bases at J, with 10 bases between. Here the CDR3 reads CASSPPWNEQFF. The CDR3 DNA sequence: TGTGCCAGCAGCCCCCCTTGGAATGAGCAGTTCTTC.

V and J are TRBV19 and TRBJ2-3; 11 bases line up with TRBD2. V dropped 7 bases and J dropped 2; count of bases not matched to a gene: 5. The CDR3 is made up of 15 amino acids. CDR1 and CDR2 from the germline V gene are LNHDA and SQIVND (reference sequence). Written as DNA, the CDR3 is TGTGCCAGTACCCTTAGCGGGAGGGACACAGATACGCAGTATTTT. Its protein product is CASTLSGRDTDTQYF.

This clonotype came up many times. This chain links TRBV20-1 with TRBJ1-2, with D possibly TRBD1 on 5 matching bases. Germline CDR1 is DFQATT and CDR2 is SNEGSKA (reference sequence). V dropped 3 bases and J dropped 4 bases, with 12 bases sitting between them. This CDR3 comprises 13 residues. CDR3 amino acids: CSASRGTSYGYTF. The CDR3 DNA follows: TGCAGTGCTAGTCGGGGCACCTCCTATGGCTACACCTTC.

This clonotype was counted at least ten times. This chain connects TRBV5-1 to TRBJ2-7, with 8 bases aligning to TRBD2. V gave up 6 bases and J gave up 2 bases; unmatched junction bases: 7. The CDR3 spans 14 residues. CDR1 SGHRS and CDR2 YFSETQ come from the germline V gene. This CDR3 is CASMAASGPYEQYF. The CDR3, as DNA: TGCGCCAGCATGGCGGCTAGCGGGCCCTACGAGCAGTACTTC.

This clonotype has at least ten counts. The rearrangement links TRBV29-1 to TRBJ1-1; D call uncertain. The V gene's germline CDR1 is SQVTM and CDR2 ANQGSEA. The CDR3 is 13 residues long. The ends were cut back, 1 base at V and 5 bases at J, with 11 bases in the middle. This CDR3 is CSVEGRLWTEAFF. The CDR3 region has the DNA TGCAGCGTTGAAGGCAGGCTATGGACTGAAGCTTTCTTT.

This clonotype was found a few times. V gene TRBV7-6 combines with J gene TRBJ1-2; D perhaps matches TRBD1 (6 bases). Germline lookup yields CDR1 SGHVS and CDR2 FNYEAQ. The CDR3 totals 17 residues. Trimming shortened V by 1 base and J by 5 bases, and 20 bases separated the two germline ends. CDR3 nucleotide sequence: TGTGCCAGCAGCTTAGACCCCGGGACACAAGAGTATTATGGCTACACCTTC. It yields the protein CASSLDPGTQEYYGYTF.

This clonotype was recorded many times. V and J are TRBV29-1 and TRBJ2-4; D possibly corresponds to TRBD2 (6 bases). Trimming took 4 bases from V and 1 from J, leaving 29 bases between them. This CDR3 region has 20 residues. Germline values: CDR1 SQVTM, CDR2 ANQGSEA. CDR3 region: CSVANAGYGSRWLAKNIQYF. CDR3 nucleotide sequence: TGCAGCGTTGCAAACGCGGGCTACGGGAGTAGGTGGTTGGCCAAAAACATTCAGTACTTC.

This clonotype came up many times. The chain employs TRBV20-1 and TRBJ2-4; TRBD1 matches at 10 bases. This CDR3 has 13 residues. Germline assignment: CDR1 DFQATT and CDR2 SNEGSKA (reference sequence). Germline trimming cut 5 bases from V and 6 bases from J; bases unmatched to any gene: 4. The CDR3 nucleotides read TGCAGTGCTTTCCGGGACAGGGGAAACATTCAGTACTTC. Protein: CSAFRDRGNIQYF.

The table lists this clonotype with many counts. The rearrangement uses TRBV18 and TRBJ1-5, with 10 bases aligning to TRBD1. Germline assignment: CDR1 KGHSH and CDR2 LQKENI. The CDR3 has 16 residues. The V gene end was trimmed by 3 bases and the J gene end by 2 bases; junction bases not matched to a gene: 4. CDR3 nucleotides: TGTGCCAGCTCACCGGGGGACAGGGGAGGCAATCAGCCCCAGCATTTT. Residues: CASSPGDRGGNQPQHF.

This clonotype was detected many times. The chain joins TRBV5-6 to TRBJ2-5; D is ambiguous. V was trimmed by 2 bases and J by 4 bases, leaving 15 bases between them. There are 15 residues in the CDR3. The germline gives CDR1 SGHDT, CDR2 YYEEEE. CDR3 protein: CASSLDQRSGETQYF. CDR3 sequence (DNA): TGTGCCAGCAGCTTAGATCAGAGGTCTGGAGAGACCCAGTACTTC. Using reference TRBV5-6 and TRBJ2-5 for the parts outside the CDR3, the full variable domain is DAGVTQSPTHLIKTRGQQVTLRCSPKSGHDTVSWYQQALGQGPQFIFQYYEEEERQRGNFPDRFSGHQFPNYSSELNVNALLLGDSALYLCASSLDQRSGETQYFGPGTRLLVL.

This clonotype came up a few times. The chain employs TRBV15 and TRBJ1-6; 8 nucleotides align to TRBD1. The CDR3 runs to 16 residues. Germline-derived CDR1 and CDR2 are LNHNV and YYDKDF (reference sequence). With V trimmed by 3 bases and J by 0 bases, 1 base remained unmatched. The CDR3 nucleotides read TGTGCCACCAGCAGGGACAGGGTCTCCTATAATTCACCCCTCCACTTT. Protein product: CATSRDRVSYNSPLHF.

Concerning this clonotype itself: A single base separates this from a much larger clone, so it may be a read error. This chain uses TRBV6-1 with TRBJ2-1; the D gene is possibly TRBD2 (5 bases). The J call is doubtful: the DNA matches TRBJ2-7 better. Germline V gene lookup returns CDR1 MNHNS and CDR2 SASEGT. This CDR3 spans 14 amino acids. The CDR3 is CASSSGRDYNEQYF. In DNA, the CDR3 is TGTGCCAGCAGTAGCGGCCGCGATTACAATGAGCAGTACTTC.

This clonotype occurred many times. The chain joins TRBV28 to TRBJ2-3, with D perhaps TRBD2 (6 bases). Germline CDR1 reads MDHEN; CDR2 reads SYDVKM. The CDR3 is 14 amino acids. Trimming removed 5 bases at V and 5 bases at J, with 14 bases between. This CDR3 is CASSPTWRVDTQYF. The CDR3 region has the DNA TGTGCCAGCAGTCCGACCTGGAGGGTAGATACGCAGTATTTT.

This clonotype was recorded at least ten times. The V gene is TRBV6-2 or TRBV6-3, the J gene TRBJ1-6, with D unclear. V shed 1 base and J shed 7 bases, with 5 bases lying between them. The CDR3 extends over 13 amino acids. Germline V gives CDR1 MNHEY, CDR2 SVGEGT. CDR3 amino acids: CASSYLRNSPLHF. CDR3 nucleotide sequence: TGTGCCAGCAGTTACTTGAGGAATTCACCCCTCCACTTT.

Concerning this clonotype itself: The CDR3 does not close with the conserved phenylalanine or tryptophan, likely indicating a read error. V is TRBV11-2 and J is TRBJ1-1, with D possibly matching TRBD1 (5 bases). There are 13 residues in the CDR3. Germline values: CDR1 SGHAT, CDR2 FQNNGV. V was cut by 0 bases and J by 4 bases, with 6 bases left in between. The DNA for the CDR3 is TGTGCCAGCAGCTTAGATGGGGGCACTGAAGCTTTCTCT. As protein: CASSLDGGTEAFS.

This clonotype showed up many times. DNA of the CDR3: TGTGCCAGCAGCCTGGGACAGGGAATCGGGCACACCGGGGAGCTGTTTTTT. Translation gives CASSLGQGIGHTGELFF. The chain has TRBV11-1 and TRBJ2-2, with 9 bases identical to TRBD1. Germline CDR1 reads SGHAT; CDR2 reads FQDESV (reference sequence). The length of the CDR3 is 17 residues. Germline trimming cut 5 bases from V and 3 bases from J; bases unmatched to any gene: 10.

Many counts were recorded for this clonotype. The rearrangement links TRBV28 to TRBJ2-3; TRBD2 matches 8 bases. CDR3 size: 17 residues. After removal of 8 bases from V and 0 bases from J, the junction contained 13 bases not matched to a gene. The germline gives CDR1 MDHEN, CDR2 SYDVKM. Here the CDR3 reads CASPPLALAGSTDTQYF. CDR3 DNA sequence: TGTGCCAGCCCACCCCTGGCGCTAGCGGGTAGCACAGATACGCAGTATTTT.

This clonotype was seen repeatedly, ten times or more. This sequence joins TRBV9 and TRBJ1-5; D may be TRBD1 (5 bases). The V gene lost 0 bases and the J gene lost 5 bases, with 9 bases spanning the gap. Germline CDR1 SGDLS, CDR2 YYNGEE. The length of the CDR3 is 14 residues. The CDR3 protein is CASSVDWGDQPQHF. The CDR3 DNA follows: TGTGCCAGCAGCGTAGATTGGGGGGATCAGCCCCAGCATTTT.

This clonotype was seen repeatedly, ten times or more. The rearrangement links TRBV11-2 to TRBJ1-1; no definite D call. Trimming took 5 bases from V and 2 from J, leaving 21 bases between them. This CDR3 has 17 amino acids. Germline CDR1 SGHAT, CDR2 FQNNGV. The CDR3 sequence is CASSPGVFGGLNTEAFF. Written as DNA, the CDR3 is TGTGCCAGCAGCCCGGGCGTTTTTGGTGGACTCAACACTGAAGCTTTCTTT.

This clonotype has only a few counts. This sequence joins TRBV4-3 and TRBJ1-2; no firm D call. CDR1 LGHNA and CDR2 YSLEER come from the germline V gene. The CDR3 loop spans 15 amino acids. Trimming pared 4 bases from V and 5 bases from J, leaving 17 bases between. The CDR3 loop reads CASSPPAGRGYGYTF. CDR3 bases: TGCGCCAGCAGCCCTCCGGCAGGCCGCGGTTATGGCTACACCTTC.